This TCR beta chain was obtained from a study of blood T cell repertoires in COVID-19. Study at large: Acute and convalescent COVID-19 samples came from the United States, Italy and Spain. From T cells, B-cell-depleted T cells, or PBMCs came the material, which was cDNA or gDNA.

V lost 3 bases, J lost 6 bases, and 12 bases lay in between. Germline CDR1 LNHDA, CDR2 SQIVND (reference sequence). The CDR3 contains 14 residues. Profiled with immunoSEQ multiplex PCR; TCRdb holds only in-frame clones, not every one. Here the sample spans approximately 140,000 clones, around 82% being singletons. This chain connects TRBV19 to TRBJ1-5; D perhaps matches TRBD1 (6 bases). Material: peripheral blood. The clonotype originates from a human donor with acute or convalescent COVID-19. The donor label of this sample is uncertain. The chain's CDR3 is CASSIRTAFQPQHF. DNA of the CDR3: TGTGCCAGTAGTATTAGGACAGCCTTTCAGCCCCAGCATTTT.